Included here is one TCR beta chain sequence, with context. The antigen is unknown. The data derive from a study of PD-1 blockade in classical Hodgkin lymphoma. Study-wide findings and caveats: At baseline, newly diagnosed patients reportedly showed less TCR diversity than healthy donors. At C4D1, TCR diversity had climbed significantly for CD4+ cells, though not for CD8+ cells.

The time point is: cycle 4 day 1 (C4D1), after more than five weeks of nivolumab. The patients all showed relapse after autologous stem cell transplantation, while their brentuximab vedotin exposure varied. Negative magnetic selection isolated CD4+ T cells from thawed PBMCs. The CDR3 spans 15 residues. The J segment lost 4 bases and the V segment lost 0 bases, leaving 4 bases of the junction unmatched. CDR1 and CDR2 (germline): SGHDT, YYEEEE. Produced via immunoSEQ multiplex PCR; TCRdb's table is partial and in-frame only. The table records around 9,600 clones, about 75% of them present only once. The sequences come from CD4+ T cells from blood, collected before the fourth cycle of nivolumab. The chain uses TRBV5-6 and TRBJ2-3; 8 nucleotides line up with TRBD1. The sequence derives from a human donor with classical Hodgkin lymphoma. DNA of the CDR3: TGTGCCAGCAGCTTGGTGGACAGGGACCCAGATACGCAGTATTTT. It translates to CASSLVDRDPDTQYF.